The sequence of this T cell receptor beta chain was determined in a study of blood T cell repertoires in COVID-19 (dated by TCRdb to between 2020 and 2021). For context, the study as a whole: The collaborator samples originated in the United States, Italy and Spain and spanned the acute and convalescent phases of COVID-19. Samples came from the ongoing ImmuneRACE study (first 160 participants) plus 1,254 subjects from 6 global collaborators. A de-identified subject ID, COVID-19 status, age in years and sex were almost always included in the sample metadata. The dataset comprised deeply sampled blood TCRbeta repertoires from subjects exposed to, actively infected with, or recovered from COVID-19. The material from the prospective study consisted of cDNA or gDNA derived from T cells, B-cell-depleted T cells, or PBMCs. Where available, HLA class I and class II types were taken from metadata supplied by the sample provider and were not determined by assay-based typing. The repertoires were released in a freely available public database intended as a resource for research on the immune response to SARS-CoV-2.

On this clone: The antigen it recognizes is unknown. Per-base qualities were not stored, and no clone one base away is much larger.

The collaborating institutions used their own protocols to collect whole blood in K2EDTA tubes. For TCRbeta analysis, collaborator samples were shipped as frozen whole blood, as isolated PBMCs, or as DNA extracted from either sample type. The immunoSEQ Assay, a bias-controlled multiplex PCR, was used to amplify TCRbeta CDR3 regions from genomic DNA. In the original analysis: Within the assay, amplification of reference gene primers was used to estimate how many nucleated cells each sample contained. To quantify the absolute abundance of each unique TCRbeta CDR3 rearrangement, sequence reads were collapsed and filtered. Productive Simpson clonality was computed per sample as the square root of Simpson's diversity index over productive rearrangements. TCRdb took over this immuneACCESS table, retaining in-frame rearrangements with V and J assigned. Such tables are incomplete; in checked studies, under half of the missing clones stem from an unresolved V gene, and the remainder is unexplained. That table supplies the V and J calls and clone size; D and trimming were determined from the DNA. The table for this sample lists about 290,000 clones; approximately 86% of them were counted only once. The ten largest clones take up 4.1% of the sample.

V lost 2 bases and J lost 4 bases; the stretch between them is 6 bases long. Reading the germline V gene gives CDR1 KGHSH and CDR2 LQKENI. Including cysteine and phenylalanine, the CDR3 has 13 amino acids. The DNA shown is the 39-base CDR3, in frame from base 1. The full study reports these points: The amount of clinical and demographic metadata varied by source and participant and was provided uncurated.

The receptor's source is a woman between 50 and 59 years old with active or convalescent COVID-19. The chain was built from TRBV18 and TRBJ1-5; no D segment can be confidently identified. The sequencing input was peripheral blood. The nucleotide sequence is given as TGTGCCAGCTCACCAATGCAGAATCAGCCCCAGCATTTT. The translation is CASSPMQNQPQHF.